This TCR beta chain was retrieved from a study of Ad26.COV2.S vaccination and SARS-CoV-2 variants (dated by TCRdb to the early 2020s). At the level of the whole study: Donors in the vaccine arm were drawn from COV1001, a multicentre, randomized, double-blind, placebo-controlled phase I-IIa trial testing Ad26.COV2.S in healthy adults. Dosing of Ad26.COV2.S was intramuscular, at either 5x10^10 or 1x10^11 viral particles, delivered as one shot or as two shots spaced 56 days apart. Trial participants were randomized into five groups of five: low-dose or high-dose Ad26.COV2.S given once or twice, or placebo on both occasions. Investigators remained blinded to trial group allocation during experiments and outcome assessment. The TCR-sequenced set comprised approximately 32 samples: around 20 Ad26.COV2.S vaccine recipients, 5 placebo recipients and 8 SARS-CoV-2 convalescent individuals. The specificity and breadth of SARS-CoV-2-reactive T cell receptors after Ad26.COV2.S vaccination were assessed by TCRbeta repertoire sequencing.

At the junction V is shortened by 4 bases and J by 4 bases, with 16 bases in between. Its CDR3 holds 14 amino acids, cysteine through phenylalanine. Solely the CDR3 DNA is kept, with 42 bases framed from the first base. Sequences GTSNPN (CDR1) and SVGIG (CDR2) are obtained from the germline V gene (reference sequence). What this sample's treatment or condition label stands for: 19 received Ad26.COV2.S at low or high dose, single or two shots; roughly five received placebo; per-sample allocation not given. Repertoires of vaccine and placebo recipients were sequenced from samples collected on day 63 after the first injection. In Cohort 1b, roughly 26 adults aged 18-55 years were enrolled at a single site in Boston, USA, between 29 July and 7 August 2020. Ad26.COV2.S consisted of a replication-incompetent adenovirus type 26 vector by which a prefusion-stabilized SARS-CoV-2 spike protein from the original Wuhan strain was expressed.

Comments on this clone: This clone's antigen is unknown. Base qualities are not provided; no much larger clone lies one nucleotide away.

The immunoSEQ Assay was the method used to sequence TCRbeta CDR3 regions. After extraction, genomic DNA underwent amplification by bias-controlled multiplex PCR, followed by high-throughput sequencing. From the authors' description of their analysis: Collapsing and filtering of sequences were performed to quantify the absolute abundance of each unique TCRbeta CDR3 region. T cell fraction was estimated by normalizing TCRbeta template counts to usable DNA, with usable DNA measured through amplification of reference genes found in all nucleated cells. Repertoire TCRs were annotated as SARS-CoV-2-specific by exact matching of V gene, CDR3 amino acid sequence and J gene to a known reactive TCR set. The reference SARS-CoV-2 TCR set came from MIRA and was filtered for enrichment in COVID-19-positive ImmuneCODE repertoires, removing public or cross-reactive TCRs. Drawing on the MIRA antigens, annotated TCRs were analysed further at the level of specific ORF or position within ORF. Depth was the summed frequency of annotated unique rearrangements, while breadth was defined as annotated unique rearrangements over total unique productive rearrangements. Two-sided Wilcoxon rank-sum tests were used to compare TCR breadth between groups. This immuneACCESS table, as held by TCRdb, lists in-frame sequences with V and J called but not all clones. Of the missing ones, under half trace to an unresolved V gene in checked studies; the others have no known cause. That table supplies the V and J calls and clone size; D and trimming were determined from the DNA. This sample lists a few hundred thousand clones; about nine tenths were detected once. The ten top clones hold roughly 3.1% of the sample.

Results the study describes overall, beyond this receptor: Comparing responses between vaccine doses or regimens was not something the study was powered to do. The authors noted that total T cell responses may have been underestimated by the TCR breadth and depth analyses. Spike-specific TCR breadth was higher in Ad26.COV2.S recipients than in placebo recipients (P = 0.0014). Substantial breadth of spike-specific CD8+ and CD4+ T cell responses was reported after vaccination. Vaccine and placebo recipients had similar non-spike TCR breadth, a finding consistent with the vaccine containing only spike.

The sequence derives from a person aged 18 to 65 who received the Ad26.COV2.S COVID-19 vaccine or a placebo. The chain is assembled from TRBV30 and TRBJ1-1, with TRBD1 perhaps the D gene, on 6 matching bases. The sequencing used peripheral blood, collected in a trial of Ad26.COV2.S vaccine versus placebo. This receptor has the CDR3 CAWNPRGLGTEAFF. The base sequence is TGTGCCTGGAATCCTCGGGGGCTTGGCACTGAAGCTTTCTTT.